This paragraph covers one TCR beta chain sequence. Its antigen target is currently unknown. The input lacks base qualities; no much larger clone sits a single base away. Using the deep immunoSEQ assay, TCR CDR3 regions were amplified from genomic DNA by multiplex PCR. Extracted genomic DNA from each cell subset was spread evenly across all wells of several immunoSEQ 96-well plates, with each plate serving as a replicate. For sorted subsets, about 200 ng genomic DNA, equal to some 30,000 T cell genomes, was loaded into each replicate PCR. The purified libraries were quantified using a Qubit 3.0 fluorometer, sized with a Bioanalyzer 2100, and then quantified again using the KAPA Library Quantification kit. Every immunoSEQ 96-well plate was sequenced on a separate single-read 150-cycle Illumina NextSeq 550 flow cell. On the authors' methods: Because the immunoSEQ output included only junctional sequences and no quality scores, the filtering could not be the same as the filtering used for full-length reads. To assign V/J genes and CDR3, sequences were annotated against IMGT germline references using PyIR, a Python wrapper for IgBLAST v1.9. Reads were filtered out if the reads had weak V/J assignments (E-value above 1e-6), no CDR3, stop codons, out-of-frame junctions, or ambiguous translated residues. V3J clonotypes were defined as sequences sharing the same inferred V gene, J gene, and CDR3 amino acid sequence. The percentage overlap between two repertoires was calculated by dividing the number of shared unique clonotypes by the size of the smaller repertoire. Richness of each repertoire was evaluated using RTK rarefaction, the Chao1 estimator, and Recon v2.1 estimates of unobserved clonotypes. For all TCRbeta clonotypes obtained by the gDNA method from several donors, generation probabilities were computed with OLGA. This immuneACCESS table, as held by TCRdb, lists in-frame sequences with V and J called but not all clones. Of the missing ones, under half trace to an unresolved V gene in checked studies; the others have no known cause. The DNA gave D and trimming, while V, J and clone size come from that table. This sample lists millions of clones; roughly nine tenths were detected once. Over 0.12% of the sample comes from the top ten.

The data belong to a study of shared clonotypes between healthy human individuals (dated by TCRdb to the early 2020s). About the full investigation: A few men and two women, aged 18 to 49 years, made up the cohort. The study deeply sequenced blood TCR repertoires of five healthy adults to estimate repertoire size and the extent of clonotype sharing between individuals. Different laboratories and diverse techniques were used to prepare libraries and sequence TCR repertoires, to increase sequencing depth and limit assay-specific biases. Between about 0.8 and 9.5 billion PBMCs per donor were obtained by leukapheresis. For each donor, CD4 naive and CD4 memory were each run on three plates, CD8 naive on two plates, and CD8 memory on one plate. The investigation overall reported the following: Clonotypes shared by all four sorted-subset donors showed higher generation probabilities than non-shared clonotypes. Sampling was limited to blood, and TCR repertoires in tissue likely differ from TCR repertoires in blood. When several donors were compared, the shared fraction of clonotypes was around 5.1% for naive CD4, approximately 3.5% for naive CD8, 2.3% for memory CD4, and approximately 0.4% for memory CD8. Estimated clonotype richness was generally larger for naive than for memory subsets. Even with the large sequencing depth, rarefaction of the sorted-subset datasets indicated that sequencing was incomplete. Based on pairwise subsampling, the degree of clonotype sharing among donors was expected to be affected by sequencing depth. Because the study included a small number of donors, the genetic and exposure-history diversity represented was limited.

The donors were healthy, HIV-negative adults with no recently reported acute infections or vaccinations. Every donor was a Caucasian adult living in Nashville, Tennessee, USA. CD4+ T cells were enriched through magnetic negative selection, after which naive cells were positively selected on CD45RA and the remaining negative fraction served as the memory subset. Blood was collected by leukapheresis, and PBMCs were isolated by Ficoll-Histopaque density gradient centrifugation and then cryopreserved in liquid nitrogen vapor phase. Analytical flow cytometry was used to check the purity and quantity of each magnetically sorted T cell population. Genomic DNA was isolated from every sorted fraction and measured by UV absorbance on a Nanodrop 2000c. Sequencing was performed on naive CD4+ T cells sorted from blood. Interpreted using the paper, the cell subset or site label stands for: CD45RA+ positively selected. The TCR comes from a man aged 18 to 30 in good health.

The nucleotide sequence reads as follows: TGTGCCAGCAGCACACTTAGGGACACTGAAGCTTTCTTT. The translation is CASSTLRDTEAFF. The V gene is TRBV11-1 and the J gene is TRBJ1-1, with the D gene not clear enough to name. CDR1 and CDR2 were assigned from the germline V gene (reference sequence) as SGHAT and FQDESV. The cysteine opens and the phenylalanine closes a CDR3 of 13 amino acids. The sequence is cut down to CDR3 DNA, 39 bases in frame from base 1. Relative to germline, V is 5 bases shorter and J is 3 bases shorter, with 10 bases between their ends.